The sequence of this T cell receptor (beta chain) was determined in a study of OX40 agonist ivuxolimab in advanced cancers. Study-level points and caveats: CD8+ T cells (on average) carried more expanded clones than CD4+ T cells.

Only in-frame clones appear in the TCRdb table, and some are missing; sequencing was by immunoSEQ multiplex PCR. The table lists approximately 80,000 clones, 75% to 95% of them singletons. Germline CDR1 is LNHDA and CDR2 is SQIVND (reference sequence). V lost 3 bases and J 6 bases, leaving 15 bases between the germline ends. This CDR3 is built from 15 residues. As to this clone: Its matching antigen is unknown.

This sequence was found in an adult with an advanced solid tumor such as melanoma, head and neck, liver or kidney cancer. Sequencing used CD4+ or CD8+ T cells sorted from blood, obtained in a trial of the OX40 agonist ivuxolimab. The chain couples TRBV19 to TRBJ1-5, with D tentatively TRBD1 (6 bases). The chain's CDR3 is CASSIGRGISQPQHF. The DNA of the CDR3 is TGTGCCAGTAGTATTGGCAGGGGAATCAGTCAGCCCCAGCATTTT.